This T cell receptor (beta chain) was captured by sequencing in a study of blood T cell repertoires in COVID-19 (dated by TCRdb to the early 2020s). With respect to the entire study: Samples covering the acute and convalescent phases of COVID-19 were provided by collaborators in the United States, Italy and Spain. The repertoires were released in a freely available public database intended as a resource for research on the immune response to SARS-CoV-2. The dataset comprised deeply sampled blood TCRbeta repertoires from subjects exposed to, actively infected with, or recovered from COVID-19. Where HLA class I and class II types were available, the types were taken from metadata supplied by the sample provider, not from assay-based typing. Samples were obtained from the ongoing ImmuneRACE study (first 160 participants) and from some 1,200 subjects provided by 6 global collaborators. Sample metadata almost always included a de-identified subject ID, COVID-19 status, age in years and sex. The material from the prospective study consisted of cDNA or gDNA derived from T cells, B-cell-depleted T cells, or PBMCs.

The V and J ends are trimmed by 6 bases and 2 bases, leaving 8 bases between them. The CDR3 spans 11 residues, from the cysteine through the phenylalanine. Only the CDR3 part of the read is kept: 33 bases, read in frame from the first base. The germline V gene (reference sequence) supplies CDR1 DFQATT and CDR2 SNEGSKA. Comment on this clone: Its antigen is currently not known. Qualities for individual bases were not recorded, and no much larger clone is one base off.

TCRbeta CDR3 regions were amplified from genomic DNA using the immunoSEQ Assay, a bias-controlled multiplex PCR. On the authors' methods: The number of nucleated cells in each sample was estimated from the amplification of reference gene primers within the assay. Sequence reads were collapsed and filtered to measure the absolute abundance of every unique TCRbeta CDR3 rearrangement. Productive Simpson clonality was computed per sample as the square root of Simpson's diversity index over productive rearrangements. The clones in this table, taken by TCRdb from immuneACCESS, are in-frame only. Not every clone is retained; where verified, under half of the shortfall comes from an unresolved V gene, and the cause of the rest is unknown. V, J and clone size reflect that table, while D and trimming were determined from the DNA. This sample holds 150,000 to 200,000 clones; approximately 80% were observed only once. Together, the top ten hold over 10% of the sample.

What the work shows at the level of the full study, not this receptor alone: Clinical and demographic metadata were provided uncurated, with the amount varying by source and participant.

Participants in the prospective study were aged roughly 18 to 100 years, lived in 24 United States geographic areas, and enrolled through a virtual design. In the prospective study, participants were assigned to cohorts based on the clinical history participants reported in a screening survey and a study questionnaire. For ImmuneRACE Cohort 3, a participant was defined as recovered based on two consecutive negative NP/OP PCR tests, clearance by a healthcare professional, or resolution of symptoms. Mobile phlebotomists in the prospective study collected whole blood, serum and a nasopharyngeal or oropharyngeal swab from every participant. Additional blood draws and questionnaires over an approximately two-month period could optionally be provided by prospective study participants. Before DNA extraction, blood samples from the prospective study were shipped at room temperature or frozen.

The specimen was PBMCs or T cells enriched from blood (not recorded which). The receptor was isolated from a woman aged 60-70 years who had recovered from COVID-19. The sequence links TRBV20-1 to TRBJ2-7; no D segment can be confidently identified. The DNA is TGCAGTGCAAAATCGGCCTACGAGCAGTACTTC. It specifies CSAKSAYEQYF.